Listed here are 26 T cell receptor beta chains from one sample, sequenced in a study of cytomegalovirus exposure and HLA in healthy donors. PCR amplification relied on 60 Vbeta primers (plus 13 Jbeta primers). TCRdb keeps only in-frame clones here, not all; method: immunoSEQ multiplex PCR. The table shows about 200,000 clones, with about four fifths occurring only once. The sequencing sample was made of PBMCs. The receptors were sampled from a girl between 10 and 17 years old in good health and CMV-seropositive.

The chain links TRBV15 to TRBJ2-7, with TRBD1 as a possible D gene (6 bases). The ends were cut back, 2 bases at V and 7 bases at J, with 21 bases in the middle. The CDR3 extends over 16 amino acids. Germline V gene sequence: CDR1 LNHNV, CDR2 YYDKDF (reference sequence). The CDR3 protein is CATSRSGTRRGGEQYF. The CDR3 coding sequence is TGTGCCACCAGCAGATCAGGGACGAGGCGAGGGGGTGAGCAGTACTTC.

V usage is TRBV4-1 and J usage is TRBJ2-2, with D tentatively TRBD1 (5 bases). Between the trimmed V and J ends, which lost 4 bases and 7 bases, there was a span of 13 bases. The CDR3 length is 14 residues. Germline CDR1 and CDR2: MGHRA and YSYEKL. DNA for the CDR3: TGCGCCAGCAGCCCCGGGTCAGGACACGGGGAGCTGTTTTTT. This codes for CASSPGSGHGELFF.

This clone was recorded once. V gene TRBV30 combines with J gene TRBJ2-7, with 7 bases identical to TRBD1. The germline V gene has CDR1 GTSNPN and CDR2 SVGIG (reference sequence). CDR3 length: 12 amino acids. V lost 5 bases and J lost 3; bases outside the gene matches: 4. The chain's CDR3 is CAWGDSFYEQYF. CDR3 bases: TGTGCCTGGGGGGACAGCTTCTACGAGCAGTACTTC.

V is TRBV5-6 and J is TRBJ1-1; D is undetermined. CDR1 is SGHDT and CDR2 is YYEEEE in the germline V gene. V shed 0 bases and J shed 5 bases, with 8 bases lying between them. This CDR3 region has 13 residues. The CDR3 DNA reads TGTGCCAGCAGCTTGGCGTCGGGGACTGAAGCTTTCTTT. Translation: CASSLASGTEAFF. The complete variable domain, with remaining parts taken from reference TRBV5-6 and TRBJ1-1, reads DAGVTQSPTHLIKTRGQQVTLRCSPKSGHDTVSWYQQALGQGPQFIFQYYEEEERQRGNFPDRFSGHQFPNYSSELNVNALLLGDSALYLCASSLASGTEAFFGQGTRLTVV.

CDR3 nucleotides: TGCGCCAGCAGCACGCAGGGGGCTGCAACTAATGAAAAACTGTTTTTT. Translation: CASSTQGAATNEKLFF. The rearrangement uses TRBV5-1 and TRBJ1-4; TRBD1 aligns across 8 bases. The CDR3 is 16 amino acids. After removal of 4 bases from V and 0 bases from J, the junction contained 5 bases not matched to a gene. Germline assignment: CDR1 SGHRS and CDR2 YFSETQ.

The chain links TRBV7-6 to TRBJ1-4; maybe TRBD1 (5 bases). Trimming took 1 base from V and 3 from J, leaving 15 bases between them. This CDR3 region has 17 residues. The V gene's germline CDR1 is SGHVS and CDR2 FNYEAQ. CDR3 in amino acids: CASSLGVLGAANEKLFF. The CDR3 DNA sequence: TGTGCCAGCAGCTTAGGTGTCTTAGGGGCGGCTAATGAAAAACTGTTTTTT.

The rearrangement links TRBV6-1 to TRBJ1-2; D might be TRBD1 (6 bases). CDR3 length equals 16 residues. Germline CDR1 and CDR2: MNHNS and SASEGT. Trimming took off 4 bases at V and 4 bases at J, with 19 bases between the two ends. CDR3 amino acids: CASSALTGRVTYGYTF. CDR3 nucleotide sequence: TGTGCCAGCAGTGCGTTAACAGGGCGCGTTACCTATGGCTACACCTTC.

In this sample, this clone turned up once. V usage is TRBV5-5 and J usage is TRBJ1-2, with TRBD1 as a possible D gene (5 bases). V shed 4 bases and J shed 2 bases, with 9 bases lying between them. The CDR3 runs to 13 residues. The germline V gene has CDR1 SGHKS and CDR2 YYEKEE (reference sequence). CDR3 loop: CASSDGGNYGYTF. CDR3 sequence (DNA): TGTGCCAGCAGCGATGGGGGGAACTATGGCTACACCTTC. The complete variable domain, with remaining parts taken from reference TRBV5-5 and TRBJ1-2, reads DAGVTQSPTHLIKTRGQQVTLRCSPISGHKSVSWYQQVLGQGPQFIFQYYEKEERGRGNFPDRFSARQFPNYSSELNVNALLLGDSALYLCASSDGGNYGYTFGSGTRLTVV.

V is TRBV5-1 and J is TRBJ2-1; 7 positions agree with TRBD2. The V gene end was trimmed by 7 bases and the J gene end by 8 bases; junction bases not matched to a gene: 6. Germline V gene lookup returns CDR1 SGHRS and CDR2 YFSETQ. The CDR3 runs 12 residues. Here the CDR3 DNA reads TGCGCCAGCTTCAATGCGGGGGATGAGCAGTTCTTC. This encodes CASFNAGDEQFF. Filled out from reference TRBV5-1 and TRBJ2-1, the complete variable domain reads KAGVTQTPRYLIKTRGQQVTLSCSPISGHRSVSWYQQTPGQGLQFLFEYFSETQRNKGNFPGRFSGRQFSNSRSEMNVSTLELGDSALYLCASFNAGDEQFFGPGTRLTVL.

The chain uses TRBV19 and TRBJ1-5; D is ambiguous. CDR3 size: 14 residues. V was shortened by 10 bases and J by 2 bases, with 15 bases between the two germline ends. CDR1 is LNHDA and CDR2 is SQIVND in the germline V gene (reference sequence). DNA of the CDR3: TGTGCCACCAATTGCGTGAGTTGCAATCAGCCCCAGCATTTT. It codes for CATNCVSCNQPQHF.

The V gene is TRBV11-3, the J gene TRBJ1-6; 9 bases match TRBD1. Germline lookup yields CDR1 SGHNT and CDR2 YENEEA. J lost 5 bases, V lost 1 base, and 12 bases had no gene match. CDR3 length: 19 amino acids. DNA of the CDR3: TGTGCCAGCAGCTTAGTAAGAACGGGACAGGGTCTCGATAATTCACCCCTCCACTTT. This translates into CASSLVRTGQGLDNSPLHF.

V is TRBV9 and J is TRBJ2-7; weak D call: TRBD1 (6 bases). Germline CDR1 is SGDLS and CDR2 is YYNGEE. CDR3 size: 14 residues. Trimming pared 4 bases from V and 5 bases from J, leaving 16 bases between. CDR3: CASSPLAGDDEQYF. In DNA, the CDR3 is TGTGCCAGCAGCCCCCTGGCAGGGGACGACGAGCAGTACTTC. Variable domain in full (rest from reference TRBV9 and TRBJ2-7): DSGVTQTPKHLITATGQRVTLRCSPRSGDLSVYWYQQSLDQGLQFLIQYYNGEERAKGNILERFSAQQFPDLHSELNLSSLELGDSALYFCASSPLAGDDEQYFGPGTRLTVT.

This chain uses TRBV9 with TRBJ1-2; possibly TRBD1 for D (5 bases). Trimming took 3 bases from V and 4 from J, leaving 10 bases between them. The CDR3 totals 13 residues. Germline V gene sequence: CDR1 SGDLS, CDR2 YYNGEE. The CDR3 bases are TGTGCCAGCAGCGGACAAGGGGTCTATGGCTACACCTTC. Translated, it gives CASSGQGVYGYTF. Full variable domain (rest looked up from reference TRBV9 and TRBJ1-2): DSGVTQTPKHLITATGQRVTLRCSPRSGDLSVYWYQQSLDQGLQFLIQYYNGEERAKGNILERFSAQQFPDLHSELNLSSLELGDSALYFCASSGQGVYGYTFGSGTRLTVV.

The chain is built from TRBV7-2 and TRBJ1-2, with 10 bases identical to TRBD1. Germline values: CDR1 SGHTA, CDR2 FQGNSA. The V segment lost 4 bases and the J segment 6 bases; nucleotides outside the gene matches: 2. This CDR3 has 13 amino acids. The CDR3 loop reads CASSSGTGDGYTF. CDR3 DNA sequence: TGTGCCAGCAGCTCCGGGACAGGGGATGGCTACACCTTC.

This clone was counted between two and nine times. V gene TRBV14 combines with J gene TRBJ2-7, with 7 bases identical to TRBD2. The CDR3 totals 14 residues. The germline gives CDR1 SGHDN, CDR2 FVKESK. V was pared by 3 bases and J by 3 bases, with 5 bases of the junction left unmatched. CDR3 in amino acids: CASSQMGGNYEQYF. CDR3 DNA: TGTGCCAGCAGCCAGATGGGGGGGAACTACGAGCAGTACTTC.

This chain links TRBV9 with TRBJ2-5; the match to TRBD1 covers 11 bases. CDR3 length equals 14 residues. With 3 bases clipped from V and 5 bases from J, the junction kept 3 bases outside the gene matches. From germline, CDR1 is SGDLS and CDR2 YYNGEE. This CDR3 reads CASSGTGGMETQYF. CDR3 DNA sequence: TGTGCCAGCAGCGGGACAGGGGGCATGGAGACCCAGTACTTC.

The CDR3 is CASSLGGGAGNEQFF. Here the CDR3 DNA reads TGTGCCAGCAGTTTGGGCGGGGGGGCCGGGAATGAGCAGTTCTTC. This chain joins TRBV27 and TRBJ2-1; 9 bases align to TRBD2. Germline loops: CDR1 MNHEY, CDR2 SMNVEV (reference sequence). The CDR3 is made up of 15 amino acids. After removal of 3 bases from V and 7 bases from J, the junction contained 7 bases not matched to a gene.

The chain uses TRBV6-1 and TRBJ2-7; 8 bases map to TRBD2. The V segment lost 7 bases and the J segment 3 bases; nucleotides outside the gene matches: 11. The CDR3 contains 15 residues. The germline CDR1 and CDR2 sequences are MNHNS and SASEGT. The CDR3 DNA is TGTGCCAGCACGACGGCCTGGCGGGGGGTCTACGAGCAGTACTTC. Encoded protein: CASTTAWRGVYEQYF.

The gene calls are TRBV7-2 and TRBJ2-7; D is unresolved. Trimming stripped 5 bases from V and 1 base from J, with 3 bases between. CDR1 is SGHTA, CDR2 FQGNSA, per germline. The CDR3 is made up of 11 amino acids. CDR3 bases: TGTGCCAGCAGCCCATCCTACGAGCAGTACTTC. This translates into CASSPSYEQYF. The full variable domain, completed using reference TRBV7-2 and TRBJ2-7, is GAGVSQSPSNKVTEKGKDVELRCDPISGHTALYWYRQSLGQGLEFLIYFQGNSAPDKSGLPSDRFSAERTGGSVSTLTIQRTQQEDSAVYLCASSPSYEQYFGPGTRLTVT.

The CDR3 spells CASSSTQRALPGSDTQYF. CDR3 nucleotide sequence: TGTGCCAGCAGTTCCACCCAAAGGGCTCTCCCGGGGTCAGATACGCAGTATTTT. The rearrangement joins TRBV11-3 to TRBJ2-3; D perhaps matches TRBD2 (5 bases). Germline V gives CDR1 SGHNT, CDR2 YENEEA. This CDR3 contains 18 residues. V dropped 6 bases and J dropped 4 bases, with 26 bases sitting between them.

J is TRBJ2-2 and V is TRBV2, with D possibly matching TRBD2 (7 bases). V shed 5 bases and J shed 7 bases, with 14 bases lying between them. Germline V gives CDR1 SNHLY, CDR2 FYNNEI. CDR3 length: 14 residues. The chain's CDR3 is CASSRRGQGGELFF. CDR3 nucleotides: TGTGCCAGCAGTCGGCGGGGGCAGGGCGGGGAGCTGTTTTTT.

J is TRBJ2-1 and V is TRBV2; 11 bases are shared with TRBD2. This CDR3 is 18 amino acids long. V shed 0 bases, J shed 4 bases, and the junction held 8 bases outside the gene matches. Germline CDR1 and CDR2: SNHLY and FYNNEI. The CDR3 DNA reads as TGTGCCAGCAGTGAAGCGCTGAATAGCGGGGGGGTATACAATGAGCAGTTCTTC. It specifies CASSEALNSGGVYNEQFF.

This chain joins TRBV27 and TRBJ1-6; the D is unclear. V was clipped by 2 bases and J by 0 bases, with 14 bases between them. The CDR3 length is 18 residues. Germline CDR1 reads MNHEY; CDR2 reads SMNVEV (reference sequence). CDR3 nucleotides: TGTGCCAGCAGTTTAAAGACTCTACCGAGCTCCTATAATTCACCCCTCCACTTT. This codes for CASSLKTLPSSYNSPLHF.

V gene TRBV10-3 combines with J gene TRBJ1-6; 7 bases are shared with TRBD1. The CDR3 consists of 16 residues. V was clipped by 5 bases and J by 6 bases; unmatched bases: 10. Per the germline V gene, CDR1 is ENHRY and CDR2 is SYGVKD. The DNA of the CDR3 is TGTGCCATCAGTATCGAGGGGGCCAGGGGTAATTCACCCCTCCACTTT. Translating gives CAISIEGARGNSPLHF.

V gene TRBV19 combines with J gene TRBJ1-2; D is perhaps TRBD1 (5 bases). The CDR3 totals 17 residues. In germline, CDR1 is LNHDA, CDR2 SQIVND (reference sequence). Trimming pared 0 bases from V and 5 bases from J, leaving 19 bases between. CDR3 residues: CASSIDAFGQGGYGYTF. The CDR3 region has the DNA TGTGCCAGTAGTATAGATGCATTCGGGCAGGGAGGATATGGCTACACCTTC.

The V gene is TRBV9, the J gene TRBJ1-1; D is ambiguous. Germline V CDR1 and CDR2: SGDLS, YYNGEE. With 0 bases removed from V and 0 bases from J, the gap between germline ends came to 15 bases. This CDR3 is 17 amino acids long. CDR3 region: CASSVGVRTGMNTEAFF. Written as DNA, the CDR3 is TGTGCCAGCAGCGTAGGGGTCAGGACGGGAATGAACACTGAAGCTTTCTTT.